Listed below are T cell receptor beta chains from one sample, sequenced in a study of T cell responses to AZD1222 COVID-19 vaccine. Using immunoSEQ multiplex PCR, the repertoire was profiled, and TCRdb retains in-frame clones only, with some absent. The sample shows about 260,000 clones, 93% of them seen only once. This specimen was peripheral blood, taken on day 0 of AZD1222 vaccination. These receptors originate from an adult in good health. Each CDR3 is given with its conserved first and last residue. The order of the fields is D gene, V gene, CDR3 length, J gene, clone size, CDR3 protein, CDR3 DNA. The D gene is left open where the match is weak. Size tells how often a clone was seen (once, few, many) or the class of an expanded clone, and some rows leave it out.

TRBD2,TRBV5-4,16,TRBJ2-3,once,CASSFRGGRMTDTQYF,TGTGCCAGCAGCTTCCGGGGAGGGCGAATGACAGATACGCAGTATTTT
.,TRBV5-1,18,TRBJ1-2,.,CASSAGLPSPQTERGYTF,TGCGCCAGCAGCGCGGGACTCCCAAGCCCTCAGACAGAGCGGGGCTACACCTTC
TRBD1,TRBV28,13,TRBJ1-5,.,CASTGTVGQPQHF,TGTGCCAGCACGGGGACAGTCGGTCAGCCCCAGCATTTT
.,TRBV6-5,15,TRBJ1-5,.,CASSSQGVSNQPQHF,TGTGCCAGCAGTTCACAGGGTGTGAGCAATCAGCCCCAGCATTTT
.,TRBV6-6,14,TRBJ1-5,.,CASSSGGRAQPQHF,TGTGCCAGCAGCAGCGGGGGGCGCGCTCAGCCCCAGCATTTT
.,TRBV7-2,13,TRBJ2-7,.,CASSLRGPYEQYF,TGTGCCAGCAGCTTGAGGGGACCCTACGAGCAGTACTTC
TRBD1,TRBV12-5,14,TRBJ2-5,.,CASGPTGPEETQYF,TGTGCTAGTGGCCCGACAGGGCCCGAGGAGACCCAGTACTTC
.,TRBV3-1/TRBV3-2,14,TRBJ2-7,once,CASSLLAESYEQYF,TGTGCCAGCAGCCTCTTAGCGGAATCCTACGAGCAGTACTTC
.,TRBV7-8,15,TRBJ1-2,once,CASSPSGGGIYGYTF,TGTGCCAGCAGCCCGAGTGGAGGGGGAATCTATGGCTACACCTTC
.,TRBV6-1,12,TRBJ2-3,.,CASSENADTQYF,TGTGCCAGCAGTGAAAATGCAGATACGCAGTATTTT
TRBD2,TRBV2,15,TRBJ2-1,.,CASSGTSGRGNEQFF,TGTGCCAGCAGTGGGACTAGCGGGAGGGGCAATGAGCAGTTCTTC
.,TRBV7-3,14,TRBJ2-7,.,CASSLGGVGYEQYF,TGTGCCAGCAGCTTGGGCGGGGTAGGGTACGAGCAGTACTTC
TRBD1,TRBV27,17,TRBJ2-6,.,CASSPGQKFSGANVLTF,TGTGCCAGCAGCCCGGGACAGAAGTTCTCTGGGGCCAACGTCCTGACTTTC
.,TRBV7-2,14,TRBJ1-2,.,CASSLALGGYGYTF,TGTGCCAGCAGCTTAGCGCTAGGGGGATATGGCTACACCTTC
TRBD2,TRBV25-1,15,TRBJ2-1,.,CASSVLAGGFNEQFF,TGTGCCAGCAGTGTACTAGCGGGAGGGTTCAATGAGCAGTTCTTC
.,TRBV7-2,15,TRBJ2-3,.,CASSFSQGSTDTQYF,TGTGCCAGCAGCTTCTCACAGGGAAGCACAGATACGCAGTATTTT
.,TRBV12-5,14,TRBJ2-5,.,CASGSGTTLETQYF,TGTGCTAGTGGTTCCGGGACCACTTTGGAGACCCAGTACTTC
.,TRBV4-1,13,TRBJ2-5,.,CASSLKRPETQYF,TGCGCCAGCAGCCTAAAAAGGCCAGAGACCCAGTACTTC
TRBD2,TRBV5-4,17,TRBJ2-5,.,CASSLEGTSGGGETQYF,TGTGCCAGCAGCTTGGAAGGGACTAGCGGGGGAGGGGAGACCCAGTACTTC
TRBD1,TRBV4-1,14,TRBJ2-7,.,CASSQTTGVFEQYF,TGCGCCAGCAGCCAGACGACAGGGGTATTCGAGCAGTACTTC
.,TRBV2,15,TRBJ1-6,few,CASSDGGGGSSPLHF,TGTGCCAGCAGTGACGGGGGAGGTGGGAGTTCACCCCTCCACTTT
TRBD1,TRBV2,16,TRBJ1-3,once,CASRATTGGAGNTIYF,TGTGCCAGCAGGGCGACGACAGGGGGCGCCGGAAACACCATATATTTT
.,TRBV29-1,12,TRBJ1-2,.,CSVDQGLYGYTF,TGCAGCGTTGACCAGGGACTCTATGGCTACACCTTC
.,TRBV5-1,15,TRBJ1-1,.,CASSDPRGGSTEAFF,TGCGCCAGCAGCGACCCTAGGGGGGGGAGCACTGAAGCTTTCTTT
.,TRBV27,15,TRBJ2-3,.,CASSSGYTSTDTQYF,TGTGCCAGCAGTTCAGGGTATACTAGCACAGATACGCAGTATTTT